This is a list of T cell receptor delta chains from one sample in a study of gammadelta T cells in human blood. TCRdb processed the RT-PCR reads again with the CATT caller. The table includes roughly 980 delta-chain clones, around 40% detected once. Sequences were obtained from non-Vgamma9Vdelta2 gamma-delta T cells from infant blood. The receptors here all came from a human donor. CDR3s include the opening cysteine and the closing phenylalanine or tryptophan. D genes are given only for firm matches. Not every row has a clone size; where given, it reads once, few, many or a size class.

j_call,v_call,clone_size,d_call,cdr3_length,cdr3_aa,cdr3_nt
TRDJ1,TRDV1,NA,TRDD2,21,CALGERKPSYDGGGQLDKLIF,TGTGCTCTTGGGGAAAGGAAACCTTCCTACGATGGTGGGGGGCAACTCGATAAACTCATCTTT
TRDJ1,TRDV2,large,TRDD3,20,CACDTPGAWGIHTADDKLIF,TGTGCCTGTGACACCCCCGGGGCCTGGGGGATTCACACAGCCGACGATAAACTCATCTTT
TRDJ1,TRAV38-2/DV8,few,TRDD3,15,CAYRSPVGGYDQLIF,TGTGCTTATAGGAGCCCCGTCGGAGGATACGACCAACTCATCTTT
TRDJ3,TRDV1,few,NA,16,CALGALHSWDTRQMFF,TGTGCTCTTGGGGCCCTCCACTCCTGGGACACCCGACAGATGTTTTTC
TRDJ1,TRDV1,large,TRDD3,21,CALGADPFLCPLGDTSDKLIF,TGTGCTCTTGGGGCCGATCCCTTCCTATGCCCTCTGGGGGATACGTCCGATAAACTCATCTTT
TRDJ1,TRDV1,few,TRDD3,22,CALGEPEPHVRHYWGRFDKLIF,TGTGCTCTTGGGGAACCCGAACCCCACGTTCGACATTACTGGGGGAGATTTGATAAACTCATCTTT
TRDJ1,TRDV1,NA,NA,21,CALGVFLRGAGPLGLFDKLIF,TGTGCTCTTGGGGTTTTCCTACGTGGGGCTGGACCCCTGGGGCTGTTCGATAAACTTATCTTT
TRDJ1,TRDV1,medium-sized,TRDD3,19,CALGESPTPTGGYMDKLIF,TGTGCTCTTGGGGAAAGTCCTACCCCGACTGGGGGATACATGGATAAACTCATCTTT
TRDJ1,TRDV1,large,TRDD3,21,CALGELAFPRDWGFNTDKLIF,TGTGCTCTTGGGGAACTAGCCTTCCCACGGGACTGGGGGTTCAACACCGATAAACTCATCTTT
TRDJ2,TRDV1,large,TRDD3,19,CALGELDGIGGYASAQLFF,TGTGCTCTTGGGGAACTCGACGGGATAGGGGGATACGCGTCCGCACAACTCTTCTTT
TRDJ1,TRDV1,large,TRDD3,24,CALGEPRIPLVFTGGYAEGTKLIF,TGTGCTCTTGGGGAACCTCGCATTCCCCTGGTGTTTACTGGGGGATACGCGGAGGGGACTAAACTCATCTTT
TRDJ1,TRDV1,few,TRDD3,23,CALAPGWDSLRKLGATYTDKLIF,TGTGCTCTTGCCCCCGGATGGGATTCCCTACGTAAACTGGGGGCTACGTACACCGATAAACTCATCTTT
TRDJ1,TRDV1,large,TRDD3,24,CALGERRGLFRWGIAPGGTDKLIF,TGTGCTCTTGGGGAACGACGGGGCCTCTTTCGCTGGGGGATAGCTCCGGGGGGGACCGATAAACTCATCTTT
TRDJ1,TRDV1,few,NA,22,CALGELIPYVHGGLEYTDKLIF,TGTGCTCTTGGGGAACTAATCCCCTACGTACACGGGGGTCTTGAGTACACTGATAAACTCATCTTT
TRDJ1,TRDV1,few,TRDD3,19,CALGEPSLLPWGKAVGLIF,TGTGCTCTTGGGGAACCCTCCCTTCTCCCTTGGGGGAAGGCGGTCGGACTCATCTTT
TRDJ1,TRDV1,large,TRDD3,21,CALGPLPSPLLGALGTDKLIF,TGTGCTCTTGGGCCTCTTCCTTCCCCCCTACTGGGGGCTCTAGGGACCGATAAACTCATCTTT
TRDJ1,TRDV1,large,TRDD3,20,CALGEGEGYGDILSPSKLIF,TGTGCTCTTGGGGAAGGAGAGGGCTACGGGGATATCCTCAGTCCGTCTAAACTCATCTTT
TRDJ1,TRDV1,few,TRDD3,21,CALGELRSVLPHWGIHDKLIF,TGTGCTCTTGGGGAACTAAGGTCGGTCCTCCCCCACTGGGGGATCCACGATAAACTCATCTTT
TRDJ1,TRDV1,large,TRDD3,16,CALGNRRATGDTRLIF,TGTGCTCTTGGGAACCGCCGGGCTACGGGGGATACGAGACTCATCTTT
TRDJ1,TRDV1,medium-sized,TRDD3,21,CALGELRFSTYWGMYTDKLIF,TGTGCTCTTGGGGAACTTCGCTTCTCGACGTACTGGGGGATGTACACCGATAAACTCATCTTT
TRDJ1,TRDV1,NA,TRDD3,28,CALGELRLPLLSYFDFLLGDTGTDKLIF,TGTGCTCTTGGGGAACTTCGGCTTCCCCTACTCTCTTACTTCGATTTCTTACTGGGGGATACGGGCACCGATAAACTCATCTTT
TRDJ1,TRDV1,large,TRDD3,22,CALGELRTVLPVLGISTDKLIF,TGTGCTCTTGGGGAACTGAGGACGGTACTACCTGTACTGGGGATTTCCACCGATAAACTCATCTTT
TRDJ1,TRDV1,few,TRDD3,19,CALGEKSQKGYGYTDKLIF,TGTGCTCTTGGGGAAAAATCCCAAAAGGGATACGGGTACACCGATAAACTCATCTTT
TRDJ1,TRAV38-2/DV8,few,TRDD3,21,CAYRSGTYWGIRPSYTDKLIF,TGTGCTTATAGGAGCGGTACCTACTGGGGGATACGTCCCTCGTACACTGATAAACTCATCTTT
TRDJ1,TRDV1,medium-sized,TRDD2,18,CALGEPSFLGYWNDKLIF,TGTGCTCTTGGGGAACCCTCCTTCCTAGGTTATTGGAACGATAAACTCATCTTT
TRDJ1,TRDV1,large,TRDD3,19,CALGKEIFLWGIPRDKLIF,TGTGCTCTTGGGAAGGAGATCTTCCTATGGGGGATACCACGCGATAAACTCATCTTT
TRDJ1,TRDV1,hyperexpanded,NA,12,CALVAYTDKLIF,TGTGCTCTTGTCGCCTACACCGATAAACTCATCTTT
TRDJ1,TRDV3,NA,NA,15,CALGPTRGSTDKLIF,TGTGCCTTGGGCCCTACGCGGGGGTCCACCGATAAACTCATCTTT
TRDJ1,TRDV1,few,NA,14,CALGELPSAGKLIF,TGTGCTCTTGGGGAACTCCCCTCCGCAGGTAAACTCATCTTT
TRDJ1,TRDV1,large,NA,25,CALGASPFLRGLLVGDTGNTDKLIF,TGTGCTCTTGGGGCCTCTCCCTTCCTACGTGGGCTGTTGGTGGGGGATACAGGTAATACCGATAAACTCATCTTT
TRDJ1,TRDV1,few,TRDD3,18,CALGGWRGWGIRSDKLIF,TGTGCTCTTGGGGGGTGGCGTGGCTGGGGGATACGCTCCGATAAACTCATCTTT
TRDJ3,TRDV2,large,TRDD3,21,CACDTALLGENLSWDTRQMFF,TGTGCCTGTGACACGGCCTTACTGGGGGAGAACCTATCCTGGGACACCCGACAGATGTTTTTC
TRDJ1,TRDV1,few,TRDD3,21,CALGEQPPFHWGIFHTDKLIF,TGTGCTCTTGGGGAACAGCCACCTTTTCACTGGGGGATTTTCCACACCGATAAACTCATCTTT
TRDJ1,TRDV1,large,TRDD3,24,CALGELAPGPTAYTYWGRHSKLIF,TGTGCTCTTGGGGAACTAGCCCCTGGCCCTACGGCTTATACGTACTGGGGGAGACACAGTAAACTCATCTTT
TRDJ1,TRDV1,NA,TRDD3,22,CALGEFSYSNLLGDLYTDKLIF,TGTGCTCTTGGGGAATTCTCCTATAGTAATTTACTGGGGGACCTGTACACCGATAAACTCATCTTT
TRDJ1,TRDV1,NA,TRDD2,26,CALGEPPPLPTFKMYGERAYTDKLIF,TGTGCTCTTGGGGAGCCCCCTCCCCTTCCTACCTTCAAAATGTATGGGGAACGGGCGTACACCGATAAACTCATCTTT
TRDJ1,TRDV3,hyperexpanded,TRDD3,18,CAFSSRPWGDKGTDKLIF,TGTGCCTTTAGCTCGAGACCCTGGGGGGACAAGGGCACCGATAAACTCATCTTT
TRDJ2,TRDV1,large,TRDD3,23,CALVGPYVRTGGYALGLTAQLFF,TGTGCTCTTGTGGGGCCCTACGTCCGAACTGGGGGATACGCCCTGGGGTTGACAGCACAACTCTTCTTT
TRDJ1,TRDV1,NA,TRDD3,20,CALGGEVPYWGMTYTDKLIF,TGTGCTCTTGGGGGCGAGGTCCCGTACTGGGGGATGACTTACACCGATAAACTCATCTTT
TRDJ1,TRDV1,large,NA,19,CALGELAAMEAGGADKLIF,TGTGCTCTTGGGGAACTTGCGGCAATGGAGGCGGGGGGGGCCGATAAACTCATCTTT
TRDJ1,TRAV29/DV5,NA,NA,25,CSVLLCSKRGQQRAVGIWDTDKLIF,NA